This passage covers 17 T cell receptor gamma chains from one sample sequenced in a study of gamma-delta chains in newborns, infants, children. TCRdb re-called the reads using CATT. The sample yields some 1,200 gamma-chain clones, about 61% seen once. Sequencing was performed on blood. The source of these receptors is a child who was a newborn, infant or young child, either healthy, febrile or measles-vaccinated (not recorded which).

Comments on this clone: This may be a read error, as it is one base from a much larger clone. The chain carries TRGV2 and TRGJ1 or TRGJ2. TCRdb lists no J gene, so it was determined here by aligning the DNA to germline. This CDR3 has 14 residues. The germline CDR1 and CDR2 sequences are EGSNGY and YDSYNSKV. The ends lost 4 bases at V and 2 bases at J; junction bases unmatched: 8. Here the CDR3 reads CATWDGPHYYKKLF. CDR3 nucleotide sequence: TGTGCCACCTGGGATGGGCCCCATTATTATAAGAAACTCTTT.

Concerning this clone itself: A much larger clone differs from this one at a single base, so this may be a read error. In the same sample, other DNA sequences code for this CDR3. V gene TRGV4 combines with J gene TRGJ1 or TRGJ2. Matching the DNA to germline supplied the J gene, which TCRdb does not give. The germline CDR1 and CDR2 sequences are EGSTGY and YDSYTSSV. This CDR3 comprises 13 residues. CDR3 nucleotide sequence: TGCGCCACCTGGGCCCAAACGGGAGTTAAGAAACTCTTT. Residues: CATWAQTGVKKLF.

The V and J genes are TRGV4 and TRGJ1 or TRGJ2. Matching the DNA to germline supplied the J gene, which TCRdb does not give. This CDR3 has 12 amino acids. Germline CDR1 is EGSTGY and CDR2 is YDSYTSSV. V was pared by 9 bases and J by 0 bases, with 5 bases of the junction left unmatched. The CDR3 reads CATVPNYYKKLF. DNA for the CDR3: TGTGCCACCGTGCCGAATTATTATAAGAAACTCTTT.

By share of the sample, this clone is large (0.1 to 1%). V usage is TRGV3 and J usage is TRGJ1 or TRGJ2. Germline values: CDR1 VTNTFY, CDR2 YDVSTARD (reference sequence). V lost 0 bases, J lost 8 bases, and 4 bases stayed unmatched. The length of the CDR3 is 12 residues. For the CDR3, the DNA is TGTGCCACCTGGGACAGGGGGGATAAGAAACTCTTT. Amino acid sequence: CATWDRGDKKLF.

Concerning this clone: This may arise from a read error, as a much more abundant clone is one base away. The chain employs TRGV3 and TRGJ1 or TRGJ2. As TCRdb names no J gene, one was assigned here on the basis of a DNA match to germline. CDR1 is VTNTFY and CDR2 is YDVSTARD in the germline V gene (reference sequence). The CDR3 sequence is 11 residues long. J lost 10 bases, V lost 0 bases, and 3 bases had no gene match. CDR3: CATWDRPKKLF. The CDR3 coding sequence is TGTGCCACCTGGGACAGGCCCAAGAAACTCTTT.

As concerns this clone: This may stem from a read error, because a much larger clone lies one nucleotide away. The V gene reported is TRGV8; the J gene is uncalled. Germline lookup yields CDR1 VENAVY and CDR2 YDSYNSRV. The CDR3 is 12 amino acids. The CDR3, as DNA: TGTGCCACCTGGTTGGGCAAAAAAATCAGGGTATTT. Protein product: CATWLGKKIRVF.

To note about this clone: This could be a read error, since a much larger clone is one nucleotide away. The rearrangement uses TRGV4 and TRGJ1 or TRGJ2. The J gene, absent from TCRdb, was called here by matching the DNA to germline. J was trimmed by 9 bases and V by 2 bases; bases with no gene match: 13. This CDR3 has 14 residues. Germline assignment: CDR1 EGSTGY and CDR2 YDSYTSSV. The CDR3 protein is CATWDASWVTKKLF. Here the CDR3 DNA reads TGTGCCACCTGGGATGCTAGCTGGGTAACTAAGAAACTCTTT.

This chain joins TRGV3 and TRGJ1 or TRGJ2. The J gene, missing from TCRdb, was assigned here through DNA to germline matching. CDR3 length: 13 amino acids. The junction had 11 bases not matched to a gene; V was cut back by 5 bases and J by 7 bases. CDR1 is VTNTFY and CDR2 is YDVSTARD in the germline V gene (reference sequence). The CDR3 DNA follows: TGTGCCACCTGGGGTAGGCCTAGGTATAAGAAACTCTTT. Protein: CATWGRPRYKKLF.

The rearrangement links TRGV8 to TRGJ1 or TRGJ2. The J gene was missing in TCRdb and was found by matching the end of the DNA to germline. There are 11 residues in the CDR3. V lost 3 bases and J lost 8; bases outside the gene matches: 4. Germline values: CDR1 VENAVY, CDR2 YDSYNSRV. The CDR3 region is CATWDGNKKLF. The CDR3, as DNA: TGTGCCACCTGGGATGGAAATAAGAAACTCTTT.

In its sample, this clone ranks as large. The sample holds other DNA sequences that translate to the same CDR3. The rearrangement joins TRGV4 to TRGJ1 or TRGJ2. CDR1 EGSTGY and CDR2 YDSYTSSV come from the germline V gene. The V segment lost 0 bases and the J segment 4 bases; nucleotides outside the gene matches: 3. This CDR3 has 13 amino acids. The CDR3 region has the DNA TGTGCCACCTGGGATGGGCCCTATTATAAGAAACTCTTT. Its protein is CATWDGPYYKKLF.

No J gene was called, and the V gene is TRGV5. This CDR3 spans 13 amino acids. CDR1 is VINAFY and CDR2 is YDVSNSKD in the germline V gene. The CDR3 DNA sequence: TGTGCCACCTGGGACAGGCCATATTATAAGGAACTCTTT. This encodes CATWDRPYYKELF.

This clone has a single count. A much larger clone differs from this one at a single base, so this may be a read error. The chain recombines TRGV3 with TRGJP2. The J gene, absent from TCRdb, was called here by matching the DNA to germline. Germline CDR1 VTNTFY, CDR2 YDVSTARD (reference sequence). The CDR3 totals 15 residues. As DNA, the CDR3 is TGTGCCACCTGGGTCCCTTACCGTAGTGATTGGACCAAGACGTTT. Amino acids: CATWVPYRSDWTKTF.

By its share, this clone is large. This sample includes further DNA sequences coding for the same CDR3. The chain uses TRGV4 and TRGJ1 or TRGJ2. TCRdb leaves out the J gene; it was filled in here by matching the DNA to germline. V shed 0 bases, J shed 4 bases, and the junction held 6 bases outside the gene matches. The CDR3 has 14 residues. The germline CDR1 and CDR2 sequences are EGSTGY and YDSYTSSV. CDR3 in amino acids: CATWDGPGYYKKLF. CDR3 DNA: TGTGCCACCTGGGATGGGCCGGGGTATTATAAGAAACTCTTT.

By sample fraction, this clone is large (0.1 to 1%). CDR3 DNA sequence: TGTGCCACCCATAGTAGTGATTGGATCAAGACGTTT. This sequence encodes CATHSSDWIKTF. J is TRGJP2 and V is TRGV4. The J gene is absent in TCRdb and was assigned here via DNA matching to germline. The V gene end was trimmed by 9 bases and the J gene end by 0 bases; junction bases not matched to a gene: 1. This CDR3 spans 12 amino acids. Germline loops: CDR1 EGSTGY, CDR2 YDSYTSSV.

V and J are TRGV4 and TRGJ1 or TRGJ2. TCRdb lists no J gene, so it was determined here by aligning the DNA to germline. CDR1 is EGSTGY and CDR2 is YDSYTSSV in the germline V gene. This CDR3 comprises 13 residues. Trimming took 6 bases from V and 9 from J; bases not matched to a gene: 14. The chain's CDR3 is CATWSQTGVKKLF. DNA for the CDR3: TGTGCCACCTGGAGCCAAACGGGAGTTAAGAAACTCTTT.

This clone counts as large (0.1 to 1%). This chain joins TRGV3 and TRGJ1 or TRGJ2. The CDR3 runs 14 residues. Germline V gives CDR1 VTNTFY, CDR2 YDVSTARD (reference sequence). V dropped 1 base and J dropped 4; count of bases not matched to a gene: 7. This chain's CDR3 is CATWDSPSYYKKLF. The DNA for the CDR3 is TGTGCCACCTGGGACAGCCCGTCATATTATAAGAAACTCTTT.

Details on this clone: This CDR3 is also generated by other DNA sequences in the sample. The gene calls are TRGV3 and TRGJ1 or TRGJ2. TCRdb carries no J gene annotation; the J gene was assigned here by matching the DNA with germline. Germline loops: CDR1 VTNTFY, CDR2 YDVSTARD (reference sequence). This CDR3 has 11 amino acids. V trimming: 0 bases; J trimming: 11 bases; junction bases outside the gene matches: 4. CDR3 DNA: TGTGCCACCTGGGACAGGAAAGAGAAACTCTTT. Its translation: CATWDRKEKLF.